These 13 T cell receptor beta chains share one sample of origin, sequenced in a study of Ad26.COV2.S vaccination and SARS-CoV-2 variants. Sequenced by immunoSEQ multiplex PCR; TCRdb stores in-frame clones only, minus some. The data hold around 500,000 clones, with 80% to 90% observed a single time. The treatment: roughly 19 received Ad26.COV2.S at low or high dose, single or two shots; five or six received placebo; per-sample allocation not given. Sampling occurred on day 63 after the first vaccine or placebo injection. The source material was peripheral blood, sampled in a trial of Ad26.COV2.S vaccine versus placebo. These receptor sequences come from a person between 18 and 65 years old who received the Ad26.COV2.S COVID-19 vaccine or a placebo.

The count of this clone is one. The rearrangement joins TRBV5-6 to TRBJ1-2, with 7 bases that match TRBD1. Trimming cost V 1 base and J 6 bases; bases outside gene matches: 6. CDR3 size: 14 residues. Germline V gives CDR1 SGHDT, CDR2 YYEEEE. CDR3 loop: CASSLLRGQDGYTF. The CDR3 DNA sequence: TGTGCCAGCAGCTTGTTAAGGGGGCAGGATGGCTACACCTTC.

The CDR3 DNA reads TGTGCCAGCAGTTTAACCGGGGCCACTGAAGCTTTCTTT. It encodes CASSLTGATEAFF. This chain joins TRBV12-3 or TRBV12-4 and TRBJ1-1, with D perhaps TRBD1 (5 bases). V gave up 2 bases and J gave up 4 bases, with 8 bases separating them. There are 13 residues in the CDR3.

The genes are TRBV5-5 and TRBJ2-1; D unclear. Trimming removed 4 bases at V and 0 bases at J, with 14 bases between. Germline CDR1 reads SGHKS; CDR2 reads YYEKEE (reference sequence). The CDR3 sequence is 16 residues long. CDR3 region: CASSPWELRSYNEQFF. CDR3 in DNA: TGTGCCAGCAGCCCATGGGAATTACGCTCCTACAATGAGCAGTTCTTC.

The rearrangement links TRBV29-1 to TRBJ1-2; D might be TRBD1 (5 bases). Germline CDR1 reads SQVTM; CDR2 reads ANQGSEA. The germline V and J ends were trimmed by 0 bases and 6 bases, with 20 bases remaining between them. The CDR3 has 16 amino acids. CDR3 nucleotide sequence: TGCAGCGTTGAAGAGTCTATGGGGGAGCTTACGAATGGCTACACCTTC. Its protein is CSVEESMGELTNGYTF.

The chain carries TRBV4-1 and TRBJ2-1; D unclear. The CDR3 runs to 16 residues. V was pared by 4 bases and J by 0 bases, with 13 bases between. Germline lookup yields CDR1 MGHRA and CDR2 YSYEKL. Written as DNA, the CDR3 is TGCGCCAGCAGCCCCACCGCCCAGGCCTCCTACAATGAGCAGTTCTTC. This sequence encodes CASSPTAQASYNEQFF.

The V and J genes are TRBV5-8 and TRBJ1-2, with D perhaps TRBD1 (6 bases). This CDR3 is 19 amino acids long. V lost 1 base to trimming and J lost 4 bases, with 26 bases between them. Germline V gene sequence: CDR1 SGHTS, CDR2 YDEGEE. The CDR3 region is CASSLPLGSDRTGSYGYTF. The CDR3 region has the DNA TGTGCCAGCAGCTTGCCCCTGGGTTCCGACAGGACTGGAAGCTATGGCTACACCTTC. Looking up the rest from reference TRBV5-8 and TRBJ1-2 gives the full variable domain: EAGVTQSPTHLIKTRGQQATLRCSPISGHTSVYWYQQALGLGLQFLLWYDEGEERNRGNFPPRFSGRQFPNYSSELNVNALELEDSALYLCASSLPLGSDRTGSYGYTFGSGTRLTVV.

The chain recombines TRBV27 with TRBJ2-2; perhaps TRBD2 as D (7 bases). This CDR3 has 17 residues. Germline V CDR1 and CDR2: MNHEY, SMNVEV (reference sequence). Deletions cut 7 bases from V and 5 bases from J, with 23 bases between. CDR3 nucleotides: TGTGCCAGCACTGGGGGGGGGCCCCTTATGCTGACCGGGGAGCTGTTTTTT. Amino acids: CASTGGGPLMLTGELFF.

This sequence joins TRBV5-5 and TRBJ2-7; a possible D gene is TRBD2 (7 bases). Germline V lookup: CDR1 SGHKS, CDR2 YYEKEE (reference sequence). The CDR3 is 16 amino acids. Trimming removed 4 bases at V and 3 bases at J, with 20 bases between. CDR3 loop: CASSPPSGGVRYEQYF. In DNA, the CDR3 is TGTGCCAGCAGCCCCCCTTCGGGGGGCGTTCGCTACGAGCAGTACTTC.

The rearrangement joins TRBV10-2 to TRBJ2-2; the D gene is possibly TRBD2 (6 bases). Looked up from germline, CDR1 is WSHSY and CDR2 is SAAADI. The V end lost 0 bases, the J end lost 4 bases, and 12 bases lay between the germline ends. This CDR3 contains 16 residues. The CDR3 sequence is CASSESSGSGTGELFF. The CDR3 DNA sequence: TGCGCCAGCAGTGAGTCATCCGGGAGTGGCACCGGGGAGCTGTTTTTT.

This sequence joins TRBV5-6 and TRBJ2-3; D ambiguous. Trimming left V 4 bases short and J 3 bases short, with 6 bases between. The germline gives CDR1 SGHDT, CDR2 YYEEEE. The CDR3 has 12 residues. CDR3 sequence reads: CASSLNTDTQYF. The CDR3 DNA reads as TGTGCCAGCAGCCTTAATACAGATACGCAGTATTTT.

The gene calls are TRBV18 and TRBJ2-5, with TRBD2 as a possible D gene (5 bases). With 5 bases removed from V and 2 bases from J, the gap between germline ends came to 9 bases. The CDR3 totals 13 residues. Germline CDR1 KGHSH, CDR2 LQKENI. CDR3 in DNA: TGTGCCAGCTCAGGCTCGGGGCAAGAGACCCAGTACTTC. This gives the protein CASSGSGQETQYF.

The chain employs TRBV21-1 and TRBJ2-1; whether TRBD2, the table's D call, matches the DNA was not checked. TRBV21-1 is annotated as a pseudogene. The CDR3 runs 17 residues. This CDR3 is CASSKLLRGRAYNEQFF. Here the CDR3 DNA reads TGTGCCAGCAGCAAACTGTTACGGGGGAGGGCCTACAATGAGCAGTTCTTC.

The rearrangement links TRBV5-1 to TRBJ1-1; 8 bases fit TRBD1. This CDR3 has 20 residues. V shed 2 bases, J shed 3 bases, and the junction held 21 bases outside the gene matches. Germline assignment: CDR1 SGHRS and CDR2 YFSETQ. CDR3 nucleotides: TGCGCCAGCAGCTTCGGGAGGACAGGAGGGACAGGAGGCCGGCACACTGAAGCTTTCTTT. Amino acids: CASSFGRTGGTGGRHTEAFF. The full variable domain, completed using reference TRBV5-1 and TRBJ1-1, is KAGVTQTPRYLIKTRGQQVTLSCSPISGHRSVSWYQQTPGQGLQFLFEYFSETQRNKGNFPGRFSGRQFSNSRSEMNVSTLELGDSALYLCASSFGRTGGTGGRHTEAFFGQGTRLTVV.